This is a list of T cell receptor beta chains from one sample in a study of blood T cell repertoires in COVID-19. Measured with immunoSEQ multiplex PCR; TCRdb has only the in-frame clones, and not every one. Of 140,000 or so clones in the sample, 81% were seen once. Sequences were obtained from peripheral blood. Source of these receptors: a human donor in a cohort sampled during active COVID-19. The CDR3 runs from the conserved cysteine through the conserved F or W. A D gene is named only where the DNA matches it firmly. Part of the rows lack a size; the others show once, few, many or a class for expanded clones.

V: TRBV27; size: NA; J: TRBJ1-2; D: NA; CDR3: CASRRAVEANGYTF; DNA: TGTGCCAGCCGGAGAGCGGTAGAAGCTAATGGCTACACCTTC
V: TRBV9; size: NA; J: TRBJ1-1; D: NA; CDR3: CASSVEDGAEAFF; DNA: TGTGCCAGCAGCGTAGAGGACGGGGCTGAAGCTTTCTTT
V: TRBV3-1/TRBV3-2; size: NA; J: TRBJ1-3; D: NA; CDR3: CASSQDLPGVFGNTIYF; DNA: TGTGCCAGCAGCCAAGATCTACCAGGGGTGTTTGGAAACACCATATATTTT
V: TRBV19; size: NA; J: TRBJ1-6; D: TRBD1; CDR3: CASSHNDRVNSPLHF; DNA: TGTGCCAGTAGTCATAACGACAGGGTTAATTCACCCCTCCACTTT
V: TRBV6-6; size: few; J: TRBJ1-2; D: NA; CDR3: CASSYAGVRYGYTF; DNA: TGTGCCAGCAGTTACGCAGGGGTTCGGTATGGCTACACCTTC
V: TRBV7-2; size: NA; J: TRBJ2-7; D: NA; CDR3: CASSPTRTYEQYF; DNA: TGTGCCAGCAGCCCGACAAGAACCTACGAGCAGTACTTC
V: TRBV28; size: NA; J: TRBJ2-5; D: NA; CDR3: CASVGGVSGETQYF; DNA: TGTGCCAGCGTTGGGGGAGTAAGCGGGGAGACCCAGTACTTC
V: TRBV4-3; size: NA; J: TRBJ2-7; D: NA; CDR3: CASSKGVTTYEQYF; DNA: TGCGCCAGCAGTAAGGGGGTAACGACCTACGAGCAGTACTTC
V: TRBV3-1/TRBV3-2; size: NA; J: TRBJ1-5; D: NA; CDR3: CASSQGLAGGQPQHF; DNA: TGTGCCAGCAGCCAGGGCTTGGCCGGGGGGCAGCCCCAGCATTTT
V: TRBV28; size: NA; J: TRBJ1-2; D: TRBD1; CDR3: CASRVDRGSGYTF; DNA: TGTGCCAGCAGGGTGGACAGGGGCTCCGGCTACACCTTC